What follows is one TCR beta chain and its context. The sample comes from a study of blood T cell repertoires in COVID-19. The CDR3 consists of 14 residues. The germline gives CDR1 SGHNT, CDR2 YYREEE (reference sequence). Trimming pared 4 bases from V and 1 base from J, leaving 6 bases between. Under the authors' procedure: Counts of nucleated cells, estimated from reference gene primer amplification, were obtained. Using immunoSEQ multiplex PCR, the repertoire was profiled, and TCRdb retains in-frame clones only, with some absent. V, J and clone size derive from that table, while D and trimming were established from the DNA sequence. The table lists around 290,000 clones, 86% of them singletons. Seattle's enrolled individuals joined amid active infection and were then monitored longitudinally.

The material sequenced was peripheral blood. V and J are TRBV5-4 and TRBJ2-6, with D possibly matching TRBD2 (5 bases). This clonotype was sampled from a woman in her 70s with COVID-19, enrolled during active disease. The CDR3 DNA reads as TGTGCCAGCAGCCGGGGTTCTGGGGCCAACGTCCTGACTTTC. Protein: CASSRGSGANVLTF.